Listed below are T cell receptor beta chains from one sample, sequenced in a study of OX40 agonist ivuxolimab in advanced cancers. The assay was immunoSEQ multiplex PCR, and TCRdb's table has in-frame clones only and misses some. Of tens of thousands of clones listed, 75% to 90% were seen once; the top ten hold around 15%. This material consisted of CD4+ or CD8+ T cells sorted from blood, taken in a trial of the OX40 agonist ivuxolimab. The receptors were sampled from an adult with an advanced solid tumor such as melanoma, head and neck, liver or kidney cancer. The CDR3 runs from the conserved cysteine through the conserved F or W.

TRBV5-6,CASSFYKAGAYEQYF
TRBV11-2,CASSSIGELFF
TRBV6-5,CASSYSADMNTEAFF
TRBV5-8,CASSLADRGYGYTF
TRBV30,CAWSVAIGGGDGTGELFF
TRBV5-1,CASSALAENTGELFF
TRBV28,CASRSSRDSSYNEQFF
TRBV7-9,CASSTRGETQYF
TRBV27,CASSLYRPYSNQPQHF
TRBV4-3,CASSHRDTGTEQYF
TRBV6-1,CASSGSGTGGGYTF
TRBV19,CASKATSGSRAFNEQFF
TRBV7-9,CAVRDTGELFF
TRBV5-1,CASTSDRVNTEAFF
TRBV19,CASSISRATTNEKLFF
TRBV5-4,CASTSLGGGLNYGYTF
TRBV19,CASSKSVTADYGYTF
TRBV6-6,CASSWRGTEQYF
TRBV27,CASRSRQGLQTQYF
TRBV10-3,CAISEPGTGDSPLHF
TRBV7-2,CASSAGVLQETQYF
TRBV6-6,CASSYSIQSSRAFF
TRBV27,CASSLSSRTSGRGNEQFF
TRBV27,CASSEGLAVDTQYF
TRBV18,CASSQLLGPDTDTQYF
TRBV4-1,CASSQVAGAYNEQFF
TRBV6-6,CASSYTRSGRGNIQYF
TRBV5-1,CASSWAPAANTGELFF
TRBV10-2,CASQTSAYNEQFF
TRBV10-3,CAISTGTGGYEQYF
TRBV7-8,CASSLSPYQSYGYTF
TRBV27,CASSLFSPAAANTGELFF
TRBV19,CASSTSRGAGSYEQYF
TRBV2,CASSEGTPPSNQPQHF
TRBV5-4,CASRTREGRGTDTQYF
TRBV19,CASRDRRAYNEQFF
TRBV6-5,CASSYSPRVASDTQYF
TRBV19,CASSQGLAGGRGTQYF
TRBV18,CASSPLDGGGEQYF
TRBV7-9,CASSPGDGNYEQYF
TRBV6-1,CASSDWGLATDTQYF
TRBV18,CASSPGGGRKPQHF
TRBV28,CASRRAGTLGEQYF
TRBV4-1,CASSQESIAGTPGVGYTF
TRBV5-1,CASSLGWGQPQHF
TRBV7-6,CASSLARSYEQYF
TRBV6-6,CASTPGQGARYGYTF
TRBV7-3,CASSFRLRSGSDSYNEQFF
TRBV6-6,CASSYSGDGFYEQYF
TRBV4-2,CASSQGDRDDNEQFF
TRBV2,CASSVQGKHQPQHF
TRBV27,CASSPPGRERSYEQHF
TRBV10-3,CAIKDSAYEQYF